The 24 T cell receptor beta chains below all came from one sample that was sequenced in a study of blood T cell repertoires in COVID-19. Method: immunoSEQ multiplex PCR; TCRdb's copy keeps in-frame clones and lacks some. This sample has a few hundred thousand clones, with around nine tenths found just once. The sample consisted of PBMCs or T cells enriched from blood (not recorded which). The receptors were sampled from a woman between 45 and 65 years old who had recovered from COVID-19.

The V call is TRBV4-3, the J call TRBJ1-2; D possibly corresponds to TRBD1 (5 bases). CDR1 is LGHNA and CDR2 is YSLEER in the germline V gene. V was clipped by 4 bases and J by 1 base, with 13 bases between them. The CDR3 extends over 15 amino acids. CDR3 region: CASSPRQTLNYGYTF. The DNA for the CDR3 is TGCGCCAGCAGCCCCCGACAGACCCTTAACTATGGCTACACCTTC.

This sequence joins TRBV19 and TRBJ2-1; 13 bases are a match to TRBD2. The CDR3 loop spans 14 amino acids. V lost 7 bases, J lost 9 bases, and 6 bases stayed unmatched. Looked up from germline, CDR1 is LNHDA and CDR2 is SQIVND (reference sequence). DNA of the CDR3: TGTGCCAGTAAACCGGGACTAGCGGGGTTTGAGCAGTTCTTC. Its translation is CASKPGLAGFEQFF. The variable domain in full, completed from reference TRBV19 and TRBJ2-1, reads DGGITQSPKYLFRKEGQNVTLSCEQNLNHDAMYWYRQDPGQGLRLIYYSQIVNDFQKGDIAEGYSVSREKKESFPLTVTSAQKNPTAFYLCASKPGLAGFEQFFGPGTRLTVL.

The chain joins TRBV2 to TRBJ2-2, with 9 bases fitting TRBD1. V was pared by 4 bases and J by 5 bases, with 5 bases of the junction left unmatched. Germline CDR1 and CDR2: SNHLY and FYNNEI. The CDR3 contains 15 residues. The CDR3 coding sequence is TGTGCCAGCAGTGTGGACAGGGGTGAAACCGGGGAGCTGTTTTTT. Its translation: CASSVDRGETGELFF.

J is TRBJ1-5 and V is TRBV19; D is possibly TRBD1 (5 bases). Trimming shortened V by 10 bases and J by 2 bases, and 15 bases separated the two germline ends. This CDR3 has 14 amino acids. Looked up from germline, CDR1 is LNHDA and CDR2 is SQIVND (reference sequence). CDR3 sequence reads: CATAGLQRNQPQHF. CDR3 coding DNA: TGTGCCACGGCGGGACTTCAACGCAATCAGCCCCAGCATTTT. Drawing the rest from reference TRBV19 and TRBJ1-5, the complete variable domain is DGGITQSPKYLFRKEGQNVTLSCEQNLNHDAMYWYRQDPGQGLRLIYYSQIVNDFQKGDIAEGYSVSREKKESFPLTVTSAQKNPTAFYLCATAGLQRNQPQHFGDGTRLSIL.

The chain joins TRBV12-3 or TRBV12-4 to TRBJ1-1, with D perhaps matching TRBD1 (5 bases). Trimming took off 6 bases at V and 5 bases at J, with 13 bases between the two ends. This CDR3 is 13 amino acids long. This chain's CDR3 is CASRIGAGTEAFF. The CDR3 DNA reads as TGTGCCAGCAGGATAGGGGCAGGTACTGAAGCTTTCTTT.

The V and J genes are TRBV27 and TRBJ1-2, with 7 bases fitting TRBD1. This CDR3 is built from 14 residues. V was clipped by 8 bases and J by 2 bases; unmatched bases: 8. The V gene's germline CDR1 is MNHEY and CDR2 SMNVEV (reference sequence). CDR3 sequence reads: CASAETGPNYGYTF. In DNA, the CDR3 is TGTGCCAGCGCCGAGACAGGGCCCAACTATGGCTACACCTTC.

This chain joins TRBV19 and TRBJ1-5; no clear D gene. The ends were cut back, 5 bases at V and 0 bases at J, with 11 bases in the middle. CDR1 LNHDA and CDR2 SQIVND come from the germline V gene (reference sequence). The CDR3 totals 15 residues. This chain's CDR3 is CASSLTAYSNQPQHF. The CDR3 DNA is TGTGCCAGTAGTCTCACAGCTTATAGCAATCAGCCCCAGCATTTT.

CDR3 loop: CASSSEWRGDSYEQYF. CDR3 bases: TGTGCCAGCAGTTCCGAGTGGCGGGGCGATTCCTACGAGCAGTACTTC. The rearrangement links TRBV28 to TRBJ2-7; TRBD2 might be the D (6 bases). Trimming left V 4 bases short and J 1 base short, with 17 bases between. The CDR3 contains 16 residues. Germline CDR1 is MDHEN and CDR2 is SYDVKM.

A note on this clone: One end of the junction is discordant with germline, which a read error may explain. V and J are TRBV28 and TRBJ1-2; D unresolved. Germline assignment: CDR1 MDHEN and CDR2 SYDVKM. The CDR3 length is 17 residues. CDR3 in DNA: TGTGCCAGCAGTTCGGAGGACTCCATTCAGGCTAAGTATGGCTACACCTTC. Protein sequence: CASSSEDSIQAKYGYTF.

J is TRBJ1-5 and V is TRBV6-1; D remains ambiguous. The CDR3 has 14 residues. Germline-derived CDR1 and CDR2 are MNHNS and SASEGT. Trimming took off 0 bases at V and 5 bases at J, with 8 bases between the two ends. Written as DNA, the CDR3 is TGTGCCAGCAGTGAAGCGGGAGGCGATCAGCCCCAGCATTTT. This encodes CASSEAGGDQPQHF.

Only a few counts were recorded for this clone. J is TRBJ2-1 and V is TRBV6-4; 8 bases are shared with TRBD2. The CDR3 contains 15 residues. The germline CDR1 and CDR2 sequences are MRHNA and SNTAGT. Losses at the gene ends were 6 bases for V and 7 bases for J; bases not matched to a gene: 11. As DNA, the CDR3 is TGTGCCAGCAGCCCCGGTGGTAGCGGGGCAAATGAGCAGTTCTTC. Amino acid sequence: CASSPGGSGANEQFF.

This chain joins TRBV2 and TRBJ1-5; the D is unclear. CDR3 size: 13 residues. V was cut by 6 bases and J by 7 bases, with 13 bases left in between. CDR1 and CDR2 from the germline V gene are SNHLY and FYNNEI. The CDR3 region has the DNA TGTGCCAGCAGCCCTGTGGAGAAGCAGCCCCAGCATTTT. Amino acid sequence: CASSPVEKQPQHF. The full variable domain, with the rest looked up from reference TRBV2 and TRBJ1-5, is EPEVTQTPSHQVTQMGQEVILRCVPISNHLYFYWYRQILGQKVEFLVSFYNNEISEKSEIFDDQFSVERPDGSNFTLKIRSTKLEDSAMYFCASSPVEKQPQHFGDGTRLSIL.

Comment on this clone: Different DNA sequences within this sample yield the same CDR3. The rearrangement links TRBV12-3 or TRBV12-4 to TRBJ1-5; 7 bases match TRBD1. This CDR3 has 12 amino acids. V was pared by 6 bases and J by 6 bases, with 2 bases of the junction left unmatched. The CDR3 loop reads CASSSGGQPQHF. CDR3 in DNA: TGTGCCAGCAGCTCAGGGGGTCAGCCCCAGCATTTT.

V gene TRBV2 combines with J gene TRBJ2-4; a weak D match, TRBD1 (7 bases). V shed 8 bases and J shed 6 bases, with 14 bases lying between them. The CDR3 has 13 amino acids. Germline V CDR1 and CDR2: SNHLY, FYNNEI. In DNA form, the CDR3 reads TGTGCCAGCGGGGGCAGGGGGGTAAACATTCAGTACTTC. This codes for CASGGRGVNIQYF.

This chain uses TRBV7-9 with TRBJ1-6, with 10 nucleotides matching TRBD1. Looked up from germline, CDR1 is SEHNR and CDR2 is FQNEAQ (reference sequence). J lost 7 bases, V lost 7 bases, and 7 bases had no gene match. This CDR3 comprises 15 residues. CDR3 in DNA: TGTGCCAGCAACGCGACAGGGGGCAGAAATTCACCCCTCCACTTT. Protein: CASNATGGRNSPLHF.

This chain uses TRBV13 with TRBJ2-1; 11 bases line up with TRBD2. Germline trimming cut 3 bases from V and 7 bases from J; bases unmatched to any gene: 8. The CDR3 has 16 residues. Germline V gene sequence: CDR1 PRHDT, CDR2 FYEKMQ (reference sequence). The CDR3 protein is CASSFLAGGLMNEQFF. In DNA, the CDR3 is TGTGCCAGCAGCTTTTTAGCGGGGGGGCTAATGAATGAGCAGTTCTTC. The variable domain in full, completed from reference TRBV13 and TRBJ2-1, reads AAGVIQSPRHLIKEKRETATLKCYPIPRHDTVYWYQQGPGQDPQFLISFYEKMQSDKGSIPDRFSAQQFSDYHSELNMSSLELGDSALYFCASSFLAGGLMNEQFFGPGTRLTVL.

The V and J genes are TRBV7-9 and TRBJ1-4, with 9 bases fitting TRBD1. V gave up 5 bases and J gave up 7 bases; unmatched junction bases: 5. The CDR3 is made up of 14 amino acids. Germline V gives CDR1 SEHNR, CDR2 FQNEAQ (reference sequence). The CDR3 DNA is TGTGCCAGCAGCCACCGGGACAGGGTTGAAAAACTGTTTTTT. Protein product: CASSHRDRVEKLFF.

Details on this clone: Other DNA sequences in the sample encode the same CDR3. The J gene is TRBJ2-1, the V gene TRBV10-3; 11 bases are a match to TRBD2. Trimming removed 9 bases from V and 5 bases from J; junction bases left unmatched: 3. Germline V gives CDR1 ENHRY, CDR2 SYGVKD. The CDR3 runs 13 residues. CDR3 amino acids: CAISGGAHNEQFF. DNA for the CDR3: TGTGCCATTAGCGGGGGGGCCCACAATGAGCAGTTCTTC.

About this clone itself: A read error may explain this, as a much larger clone is one base away. This sequence joins TRBV11-2 and TRBJ1-2; D possibly corresponds to TRBD1 (5 bases). The germline V gene has CDR1 SGHAT and CDR2 FQNNGV. This CDR3 spans 12 amino acids. Trimming left V 3 bases short and J 6 bases short, with 8 bases between. The CDR3 spells CASSFGGDGYTF. CDR3 DNA sequence: TGTGCCAGCAGCTTTGGGGGGGATGGCTACACCTTC.

The chain uses TRBV3-1 (or the pseudogene TRBV3-2) and TRBJ1-2, with 7 bases that match TRBD1. V shed 4 bases, J shed 7 bases, and the junction held 9 bases outside the gene matches. This CDR3 spans 14 amino acids. CDR1 LGHDT and CDR2 YNNKEL come from the germline V gene (reference sequence). The CDR3 region is CASSPGQDNPGYTF. Here the CDR3 DNA reads TGTGCCAGCAGCCCAGGACAGGACAACCCTGGCTACACCTTC.

The chain uses TRBV5-1 and TRBJ2-1; no firm D call. V shed 0 bases and J shed 8 bases, with 12 bases lying between them. Germline loops: CDR1 SGHRS, CDR2 YFSETQ. The CDR3 has 14 residues. The CDR3 DNA reads TGCGCCAGCAGCTTGGATTGGGCCTCCGATGAGCAGTTCTTC. The encoded protein is CASSLDWASDEQFF.

A single count supports this clone. V and J are TRBV6-1 and TRBJ2-7; no definite D call. CDR1 MNHNS and CDR2 SASEGT come from the germline V gene. Between the trimmed V and J ends, which lost 3 bases and 0 bases, there was a span of 3 bases. The CDR3 runs 12 residues. For the CDR3, the DNA is TGTGCCAGCAGTGACAACTCCTACGAGCAGTACTTC. It yields the protein CASSDNSYEQYF.

This clone showed up just once. The CDR3 sequence: CANRGGEYEDEQYF. CDR3 DNA sequence: TGTGCCAACCGTGGGGGGGAATATGAGGACGAGCAGTACTTC. The chain has TRBV27 and TRBJ2-7; 7 positions match TRBD2. CDR3 length: 14 residues. V was pared by 10 bases and J by 5 bases, with 14 bases of the junction left unmatched. The germline gives CDR1 MNHEY, CDR2 SMNVEV (reference sequence).

The rearrangement joins TRBV9 to TRBJ1-5; TRBD1 is a possible D gene (5 bases). V lost 0 bases, J lost 2 bases, and 9 bases lay in between. The germline V gene encodes CDR1 SGDLS and CDR2 YYNGEE. This CDR3 has 15 residues. The CDR3, as DNA: TGTGCCAGCAGCGTAGGGACATTAGGCAATCAGCCCCAGCATTTT. Encoded protein: CASSVGTLGNQPQHF.